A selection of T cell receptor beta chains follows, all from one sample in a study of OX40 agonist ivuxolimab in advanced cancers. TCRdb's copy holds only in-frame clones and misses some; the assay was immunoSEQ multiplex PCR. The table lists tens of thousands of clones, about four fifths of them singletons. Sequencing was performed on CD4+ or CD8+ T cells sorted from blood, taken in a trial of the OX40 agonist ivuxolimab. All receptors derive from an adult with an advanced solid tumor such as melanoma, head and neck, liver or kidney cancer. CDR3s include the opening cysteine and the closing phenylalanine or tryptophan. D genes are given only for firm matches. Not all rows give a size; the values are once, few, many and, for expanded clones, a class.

CASSPPGGGNEKLFF,TGTGCCAGCAGTCCCCCAGGTGGTGGGAATGAAAAACTGTTTTTT,-,TRBV28,-,TRBJ1-4
CATATTGPAGANVLTF,TGTGCCACCGCCACGACAGGCCCGGCCGGGGCCAACGTCCTGACTTTC,-,TRBV19,-,TRBJ2-6
CASSLGLAGEAGELFF,TGTGCCAGCAGCCTGGGACTAGCGGGAGAGGCCGGGGAGCTGTTTTTT,-,TRBV5-6,TRBD2,TRBJ2-2
CASSESGAATDTQYF,TGTGCCAGCAGTGAATCCGGCGCGGCCACAGATACGCAGTATTTT,-,TRBV25-1,-,TRBJ2-3
CASSFQSGVIQPQHF,TGTGCCAGCAGCTTTCAATCAGGGGTTATTCAGCCCCAGCATTTT,-,TRBV5-6,-,TRBJ1-5
CASSFGTDTDTQYF,TGTGCCAGCAGCTTCGGGACGGACACAGATACGCAGTATTTT,once,TRBV7-7,-,TRBJ2-3
CASSLIGTGGPETQYF,TGTGCCAGCAGCTTAATAGGGACAGGGGGCCCGGAGACCCAGTACTTC,-,TRBV7-3,TRBD1,TRBJ2-5
CASSVDKKQRSSYNEQFF,TGTGCCAGCAGCGTAGATAAAAAACAGCGTAGCTCCTACAATGAGCAGTTCTTC,once,TRBV9,-,TRBJ2-1
CASRRYTLTNEKLFF,TGTGCCAGCAGACGATACACTCTAACTAATGAAAAACTGTTTTTT,-,TRBV6-5,-,TRBJ1-4
CASSQSSTGARHTQYF,TGTGCCAGCAGCCAATCCTCGACGGGAGCGAGACATACGCAGTATTTT,-,TRBV14,-,TRBJ2-3
CASSLETRQETQYF,TGTGCCAGCAGCTTAGAGACCAGACAAGAGACCCAGTACTTC,-,TRBV11-1,-,TRBJ2-5
CASSLSMTQATQFF,TGTGCCAGCAGTTTAAGCATGACCCAAGCCACCCAGTTCTTC,-,TRBV28,-,TRBJ2-1
CASSAYGTDTQYF,TGCGCCAGCAGCGCCTACGGGACAGATACGCAGTATTTT,-,TRBV5-1,-,TRBJ2-3
CASSQMTGSGNTIYF,TGTGCCAGCAGCCAAATGACAGGGTCTGGAAACACCATATATTTT,-,TRBV4-2,TRBD1,TRBJ1-3
CASSIVRQGSTEAFF,TGTGCCAGTAGTATAGTCCGACAGGGGTCCACTGAAGCTTTCTTT,-,TRBV19,TRBD1,TRBJ1-1
CASSHSSRTGTEAFF,TGTGCCAGCAGTCACTCATCACGAACCGGCACTGAAGCTTTCTTT,-,TRBV6-6,-,TRBJ1-1
CASSQEVAGAPNLAYEQYF,TGTGCCAGCAGCCAGGAAGTAGCGGGAGCTCCGAACCTCGCCTACGAGCAGTACTTC,once,TRBV5-4,TRBD2,TRBJ2-7
CASSLTREKLFF,TGTGCCAGCAGCCTCACAAGGGAAAAACTGTTTTTT,-,TRBV28,-,TRBJ1-4
CASSVGGRGRNTGELFF,TGTGCCAGCAGCGTAGGGGGTAGGGGTCGGAACACCGGGGAGCTGTTTTTT,-,TRBV9,-,TRBJ2-2
CARTEGLAGTGELFF,TGTGCCAGGACTGAGGGACTAGCGGGCACCGGGGAGCTGTTTTTT,-,TRBV19,TRBD2,TRBJ2-2
CASSSGGLYGYTF,TGTGCCAGCAGCTCGGGGGGCCTCTATGGCTACACCTTC,-,TRBV7-2,-,TRBJ1-2
CASRATGVAGYTF,TGTGCCAGCAGAGCAACAGGGGTGGCTGGCTACACCTTC,-,TRBV6-5,TRBD1,TRBJ1-2
CASGNGAMNTEAFF,TGTGCCAGCGGAAACGGGGCGATGAACACTGAAGCTTTCTTT,-,TRBV2,-,TRBJ1-1
CASSPLRGTEAFF,TGTGCCAGCAGTCCCCTAAGGGGCACTGAAGCTTTCTTT,-,TRBV28,-,TRBJ1-1
CASSLTGYEQYF,TGTGCCAGCAGTTTAACTGGATACGAGCAGTACTTC,-,TRBV6-1,-,TRBJ2-7
CASSISSGGGLNEQFF,TGTGCCAGCAGTATTAGTAGCGGGGGCGGTTTAAATGAGCAGTTCTTC,once,TRBV27,TRBD2,TRBJ2-1